One and the same sample provided the 19 T cell receptor beta chains below, sequenced in a study of response to subunit inactivated influenza vaccine. Each CDR3 protein gets one entry after TCRdb re-called the RT-PCR reads with MiXCR. The data hold some 600,000 distinct CDR3 sequences, with about 15% observed a single time. This material consisted of PBMCs from blood, taken around two weeks before vaccination. These receptors were obtained from a man in his fifties who received an inactivated influenza vaccine.

This clonotype was counted between two and nine times. This chain links TRBV7-8 with TRBJ2-2; D perhaps matches TRBD1 (6 bases). Germline CDR1 and CDR2: SGHVS and FQNEAQ. V was trimmed by 1 base and J by 4 bases, leaving 13 bases between them. There are 16 residues in the CDR3. Here the CDR3 DNA reads TGTGCCAGCAGCTTAGGCCGGACAGCAGCCACCGGGGAGCTGTTTTTT. As protein: CASSLGRTAATGELFF.

This clonotype was seen a few times. This chain uses TRBV28 with TRBJ1-5, with 7 bases fitting TRBD1. Germline CDR1 is MDHEN and CDR2 is SYDVKM. CDR3 length: 17 residues. V trimming: 4 bases; J trimming: 3 bases; junction bases outside the gene matches: 12. The chain's CDR3 is CASSSPAGTATNQPQHF. The CDR3, as DNA: TGTGCCAGCAGTTCCCCCGCCGGGACAGCTACCAATCAGCCCCAGCATTTT.

In this sample, this clonotype turned up many times. The chain is built from TRBV10-3 and TRBJ2-5; 9 bases agree with TRBD2. The germline V gene encodes CDR1 ENHRY and CDR2 SYGVKD. V was pared by 5 bases and J by 4 bases, with 2 bases of the junction left unmatched. The CDR3 extends over 13 amino acids. In nucleotides, the CDR3 is TGTGCCATCAGTCTAGCGGGATCAGAGACCCAGTACTTC. This sequence encodes CAISLAGSETQYF.

This clonotype was counted between two and nine times. The CDR3 nucleotides read TGTGCCAGCACCGTAACTAGTCCCGCGGGTACGCAGTATTTT. Translating gives CASTVTSPAGTQYF. V usage is TRBV6-2 or TRBV6-3 and J usage is TRBJ2-3; weak D call: TRBD2 (5 bases). CDR1 MNHEY and CDR2 SVGEGT come from the germline V gene. CDR3 length equals 14 residues. V was pared by 7 bases and J by 8 bases, with 19 bases between.

This clonotype has only a few counts. V is TRBV2 and J is TRBJ2-7, with D tentatively TRBD2 (5 bases). CDR3 size: 12 residues. Trimming stripped 6 bases from V and 3 bases from J, with 9 bases between. Germline V CDR1 and CDR2: SNHLY, FYNNEI. The CDR3 spells CASRPGDYEQYF. CDR3 nucleotides: TGTGCCAGCAGACCCGGGGACTACGAGCAGTACTTC.

This clonotype came up a few times. J is TRBJ1-1 and V is TRBV20-1; maybe TRBD1 (5 bases). Trimming shortened V by 2 bases and J by 6 bases, and 16 bases separated the two germline ends. The CDR3 is made up of 14 amino acids. Germline CDR1 DFQATT, CDR2 SNEGSKA (reference sequence). CDR3 in amino acids: CSARPGGWAAEAFF. For the CDR3, the DNA is TGCAGTGCTAGACCGGGGGGATGGGCGGCTGAAGCTTTCTTT.

The table lists this clonotype with many counts. The chain carries TRBV11-1 and TRBJ2-5; unclear D gene. The CDR3 runs 14 residues. V lost 3 bases, J lost 0 bases, and 8 bases lay in between. CDR1 is SGHAT and CDR2 is FQDESV in the germline V gene (reference sequence). The CDR3 region has the DNA TGTGCCAGCAGCTTTCCCGGCCACCAAGAGACCCAGTACTTC. It specifies CASSFPGHQETQYF. Full variable domain (remainder filled in from reference TRBV11-1 and TRBJ2-5): EAEVAQSPRYKITEKSQAVAFWCDPISGHATLYWYRQILGQGPELLVQFQDESVVDDSQLPKDRFSAERLKGVDSTLKIQPAELGDSAMYLCASSFPGHQETQYFGPGTRLLVL.

The rearrangement links TRBV29-1 to TRBJ2-1; D unresolved. V was trimmed by 5 bases and J by 4 bases, leaving 15 bases between them. Germline CDR1 reads SQVTM; CDR2 reads ANQGSEA. The CDR3 sequence is 14 residues long. This CDR3 reads CSVKNRLEYNEQFF. The CDR3 nucleotides read TGCAGCGTTAAGAATAGGCTAGAGTACAATGAGCAGTTCTTC.

This clonotype was recorded many times. The chain links TRBV5-1 to TRBJ1-2, with 10 nucleotides matching TRBD1. The CDR3 runs 15 residues. V was pared by 6 bases and J by 2 bases, with 7 bases of the junction left unmatched. Germline CDR1 and CDR2: SGHRS and YFSETQ. The CDR3 is CASNPTGGKNYGYTF. The CDR3 DNA follows: TGCGCCAGCAACCCGACAGGGGGCAAAAACTATGGCTACACCTTC.

The V call is TRBV9, the J call TRBJ2-5; 12 bases fit TRBD2. Trimming at V came to 4 bases and at J to 7 bases, leaving 14 bases not matched to a gene. Germline assignment: CDR1 SGDLS and CDR2 YYNGEE. The CDR3 consists of 17 residues. CDR3 in DNA: TGTGCCAGCAGCCCCCAACCCCTAGCGGGGGGGAGCGGGACCCAGTACTTC. Translated: CASSPQPLAGGSGTQYF.

The genes are TRBV18 and TRBJ2-7, with D perhaps matching TRBD1 (6 bases). This CDR3 spans 15 amino acids. Trimming removed 6 bases at V and 0 bases at J, with 15 bases between. In germline, CDR1 is KGHSH, CDR2 LQKENI. The CDR3 region is CASSGRTVSSYEQYF. The CDR3 DNA follows: TGTGCCAGCTCTGGTAGGACAGTGAGCTCCTACGAGCAGTACTTC.

This clonotype was seen only a few times. The chain carries TRBV6-5 and TRBJ2-7; D is possibly TRBD1 or TRBD2 (5 bases each). The CDR3 is made up of 14 amino acids. Germline CDR1 and CDR2: MNHEY and SVGAGI. V gave up 0 bases and J gave up 3 bases, with 9 bases separating them. The chain's CDR3 is CASSYSGVVYEQYF. The CDR3 nucleotides read TGTGCCAGCAGTTACTCGGGGGTTGTCTACGAGCAGTACTTC.

In this sample, this clonotype turned up a few times. V gene TRBV25-1 combines with J gene TRBJ2-3; D is perhaps TRBD1 (5 bases). The CDR3 length is 16 residues. Germline assignment: CDR1 MGHDK and CDR2 SYGVNS. Deletions cut 3 bases from V and 1 base from J, with 14 bases between. The CDR3 coding sequence is TGTGCCAGCAGTGACGGACACCGCTCCCGCACAGATACGCAGTATTTT. Protein product: CASSDGHRSRTDTQYF. The full variable domain, with the rest looked up from reference TRBV25-1 and TRBJ2-3, is EADIYQTPRYLVIGTGKKITLECSQTMGHDKMYWYQQDPGMELHLIHYSYGVNSTEKGDLSSESTVSRIRTEHFPLTLESARPSHTSQYLCASSDGHRSRTDTQYFGPGTRLTVL.

The chain carries TRBV7-2 and TRBJ2-5; D remains ambiguous. The CDR3 contains 13 residues. The germline V and J ends were trimmed by 7 bases and 5 bases, with 14 bases remaining between them. Per germline, CDR1 SGHTA and CDR2 FQGNSA. CDR3 nucleotides: TGTGCCAGCATCCTCAGGATTGGTGAGACCCAGTACTTC. Translation: CASILRIGETQYF. The full variable domain, in which reference TRBV7-2 and TRBJ2-5 provide the parts outside the CDR3, is GAGVSQSPSNKVTEKGKDVELRCDPISGHTALYWYRQSLGQGLEFLIYFQGNSAPDKSGLPSDRFSAERTGGSVSTLTIQRTQQEDSAVYLCASILRIGETQYFGPGTRLLVL.

The chain links TRBV4-1 to TRBJ2-6, with TRBD1 matching over 10 bases. Trimming removed 4 bases from V and 1 base from J; junction bases left unmatched: 10. The CDR3 is 19 amino acids. Germline values: CDR1 MGHRA, CDR2 YSYEKL. CDR3 sequence reads: CASSRGQGGRVSGANVLTF. In nucleotides, the CDR3 is TGCGCCAGCAGCCGAGGACAGGGGGGGAGGGTATCTGGGGCCAACGTCCTGACTTTC.

This clonotype was observed a handful of times. This chain uses TRBV3-1 with TRBJ1-1, with D hard to call. The CDR3 length is 14 residues. Trimming stripped 0 bases from V and 6 bases from J, with 11 bases between. Germline loops: CDR1 LGHDT, CDR2 YNNKEL (reference sequence). The CDR3 nucleotides are TGTGCCAGCAGCCAAGAGGGGTTCGGCGCTGAAGCTTTCTTT. This encodes CASSQEGFGAEAFF. Full variable domain (remainder filled in from reference TRBV3-1 and TRBJ1-1): DTAVSQTPKYLVTQMGNDKSIKCEQNLGHDTMYWYKQDSKKFLKIMFSYNNKELIINETVPNRFSPKSPDKAHLNLHINSLELGDSAVYFCASSQEGFGAEAFFGQGTRLTVV.

This clonotype was recorded at least ten times. The V call is TRBV12-3 or TRBV12-4, the J call TRBJ1-6, with unresolved D. This CDR3 comprises 13 residues. V lost 5 bases and J lost 9, with 11 bases in between. CDR3 sequence (DNA): TGTGCCAGCAGTGCGCAATCGGGTTCACCCCTCCACTTT. Protein sequence: CASSAQSGSPLHF.

The sample holds a few counts of this clonotype. V gene TRBV6-6 combines with J gene TRBJ2-5, with TRBD1 identical over 7 bases. CDR1 is MNHNY, CDR2 SVGAGI, per germline (reference sequence). The CDR3 length is 14 residues. The junction had 3 bases not matched to a gene; V was cut back by 2 bases and J by 3 bases. In DNA, the CDR3 is TGTGCCAGCAGTTACACCGGGACAGAAGAGACCCAGTACTTC. This codes for CASSYTGTEETQYF.

This clonotype was counted only a few times. The CDR3 DNA reads TGTGCCAGTAGTAGGGGACAGACTAGCACAGATACGCAGTATTTT. It translates to CASSRGQTSTDTQYF. This chain connects TRBV19 to TRBJ2-3; TRBD1 matches at 7 bases. Germline lookup yields CDR1 LNHDA and CDR2 SQIVND (reference sequence). With V trimmed by 4 bases and J by 0 bases, 4 bases remained unmatched. The CDR3 is 15 amino acids.